Listed below are T cell receptor beta chains from one sample, sequenced in a study of metastatic and nonmetastatic thyroid tumors. TCRdb redid the clone calls on the PCR reads using MiXCR. This sample has around 29,000 clones, with around a quarter found just once. The sample taken for sequencing was blood. The source of these receptors is a female donor with papillary thyroid cancer or a benign thyroid nodule (not recorded which). Some clones in this sample may be carry-over from other donors' samples. CDR3s leave out the opening cysteine and the closing phenylalanine or tryptophan.

j_call v_call cdr3_length cdr3_aa
TRBJ1-3 TRBV6-1 12 ASSYREGGNTIY
TRBJ2-7 TRBV4-3 13 ASSPSAGSSYEQY
TRBJ2-1 TRBV5-1 15 ASSLVLAASSYNEQF
TRBJ2-5 TRBV6-1 12 DRSAGGGTETQY
TRBJ1-1 TRBV10-2 10 ASSRGGTEAF
TRBJ1-4 TRBV19 13 ASQRSAGLNEKLF
TRBJ2-7 TRBV6-2/TRBV6-3 13 ASSRRGGDPYEQY
TRBJ2-7 TRBV28 9 ASSSRELEY
TRBJ2-2 TRBV11-3 11 ASSPRGTGELF
TRBJ2-2 TRBV20-1 12 SAERGSNTGELF
TRBJ1-5 TRBV27 11 ASRGSPNQPQH
TRBJ2-7 TRBV11-2 14 ASSPGGVKSSYEQY
TRBJ2-2 TRBV6-4 18 ASSGSATSGILPDTGELF
TRBJ1-2 TRBV18 12 ASSPAGEAYGYT
TRBJ2-7 TRBV7-8 15 ASSFHPRGGKAYEQY
TRBJ2-4 TRBV7-2 13 ASSESGNYGGIQY
TRBJ1-2 TRBV6-1 11 ASSESESYGYT
TRBJ1-2 TRBV20-1 15 SARDEGRQESNYGYT
TRBJ2-1 TRBV10-3 14 AISDETGGVSGEQF
TRBJ1-1 TRBV6-1 12 ASFIKGWGTEAF
TRBJ1-2 TRBV19 14 ASSISPGQGGDGYT
TRBJ2-7 TRBV20-1 14 SAPRGLEAGVVEQY
TRBJ2-7 TRBV27 15 ADSGLAGGPLSYEQY
TRBJ1-1 TRBV5-1 12 ASSLKGENTEDF
TRBJ2-1 TRBV11-2 16 ASSLDLLAGSSYNEQF
TRBJ2-7 TRBV6-2/TRBV6-3 13 ASSPAPSGSYEQY
TRBJ1-6 TRBV27 13 ASSFIVPPNSPLH
TRBJ1-6 TRBV27 14 AGSLFRDRENSPLH
TRBJ2-1 TRBV24-1 15 ATSDPSTSGRPNEQF
TRBJ2-3 TRBV5-1 14 ASSLGEGGRRDTQY
TRBJ1-1 TRBV6-5 15 ASSYSGTGVGNTEAF
TRBJ1-5 TRBV20-1 16 SAINRHGGHGSNQPQH
TRBJ2-1 TRBV19 16 ASSTHSGLADTYNEQF
TRBJ2-7 TRBV6-1 13 ASSPGTSGRNEQY
TRBJ1-3 TRBV12-3/TRBV12-4 16 ASTLGGAGTGTGNTIY
TRBJ2-7 TRBV7-2 13 ASSTDSGLTYEQY
TRBJ2-7 TRBV6-5 12 ASGSTGPDYEQY
TRBJ2-7 TRBV2 14 ASRIKGVFEAYEQY
TRBJ1-1 TRBV12-3/TRBV12-4 11 ASSLKRATEAF
TRBJ2-7 TRBV6-1 12 ASSSTGLDYEQY
TRBJ2-3 TRBV19 13 ASSIGSGRTDTQY
TRBJ2-3 TRBV2 14 ASSTDRGLNTDTQY
TRBJ1-1 TRBV29-1 10 SVRRGLEEAF
TRBJ1-1 TRBV16 14 ASSPRGTGLNTEAF
TRBJ2-7 TRBV11-2 16 ASSLDLPGTLYSYEQY
TRBJ2-1 TRBV27 14 ASSPQAASSYNEQF
TRBJ2-5 TRBV6-1 11 ASSKEVLGTQY
TRBJ2-7 TRBV2 12 ASSDPGTGYEQY
TRBJ2-1 TRBV9 14 ASSVGPTEQNNEQF
TRBJ1-1 TRBV19 10 ASGYRNTEAF
TRBJ1-3 TRBV7-2 12 ASSLLGSGNTIY
TRBJ1-1 TRBV30 13 AWSNRQLMNTEAF
TRBJ1-2 TRBV3-1 13 ASSQAGTGGEGYT
TRBJ1-5 TRBV5-6 12 AISSRDRGQPQH
TRBJ1-5 TRBV19 11 ASSIPTNQPQH
TRBJ1-2 TRBV5-1 11 ASSLTQGHGYT
TRBJ2-1 TRBV6-2/TRBV6-3 11 ASTQRAYNQHF
TRBJ2-1 TRBV19 13 ASSIRREGRNEQF
TRBJ2-7 TRBV20-1 11 SARGTINYEQY